A selection of T cell receptor beta chains follows, all from one sample in a study of regulatory T cells in long-lasting Graves disease. TCRdb re-called the multiplex PCR reads with MiXCR, one entry per CDR3 protein. Found here are 580,000 or so distinct CDR3 sequences, more than 15% of them singletons; the top ten hold around 13%. These records were also assigned to another study, of T cells in Graves' hyperthyroidism and ophthalmopathy.

The material was peripheral blood mononuclear cells (PBMCs), obtained at new diagnosis, from a patient treated with antithyroid drugs. The receptor set was obtained from a man younger than 35 with Graves disease. Both conserved end residues are part of each CDR3. D genes are given only for firm matches. Clone size is given for some rows only: seen once, a few or many times, or a class if the clone is expanded.

CDR3aa,CDR3nt,d_gene,j_gene,v_gene,abundance
CASKIRVGGYTF,TGTGCCAGCAAGATCAGGGTAGGCGGCTACACCTTC,-,TRBJ1-2,TRBV6-1,many
CSARPTGGETQYF,TGCAGTGCTAGACCGACAGGGGGTGAGACCCAGTACTTC,TRBD1,TRBJ2-5,TRBV20-1,many
CASSLATSGDLVNEQFF,TGCGCCAGCAGCTTGGCTACTAGCGGGGACCTAGTCAATGAGCAGTTCTTC,TRBD2,TRBJ2-1,TRBV5-1,few
CASSIWGGGISNQPQHF,TGTGCCAGTAGTATCTGGGGCGGGGGCATAAGCAATCAGCCCCAGCATTTT,-,TRBJ1-5,TRBV19,-
CATSGIDPGQGANEQFF,TGTGCCACCAGTGGCATTGATCCGGGACAGGGGGCGAATGAGCAGTTCTTC,TRBD1,TRBJ2-1,TRBV24-1,-
CASSRNGLSGSYEQYF,TGTGCCAGCAGCCGAAACGGCCTTAGCGGCTCCTACGAGCAGTACTTC,-,TRBJ2-7,TRBV6-2/TRBV6-3,-
CASSGVGSTDTQYF,TGTGCCAGCAGCGGGGTGGGAAGCACAGATACGCAGTATTTT,-,TRBJ2-3,TRBV7-3,-
CASSPGQGNNYGYTF,TGTGCCAGCAGCCCAGGACAGGGGAATAACTATGGCTACACCTTC,TRBD1,TRBJ1-2,TRBV27,few
CASSPAPRWGRPFQPQHF,TGCGCCAGCAGTCCGGCTCCTCGGTGGGGGAGACCCTTCCAGCCCCAGCATTTT,-,TRBJ1-5,TRBV10-1,many
CASSPPLDSASGYTF,TGTGCCAGCAGCCCCCCACTTGACAGTGCGTCCGGCTACACCTTC,-,TRBJ1-2,TRBV6-2/TRBV6-3,many
CASSDSSGDNEQFF,TGTGCCAGCTCAGATAGTAGCGGAGACAATGAGCAGTTCTTC,-,TRBJ2-1,TRBV18,-
CASSPKSGANVLTF,TGTGCCAGCAGCCCAAAGAGTGGGGCCAACGTCCTGACTTTC,-,TRBJ2-6,TRBV12-3/TRBV12-4,many
CASSPPTGAGTEAFF,TGTGCCAGCAGCCCCCCGACAGGGGCGGGCACTGAAGCTTTCTTT,TRBD1,TRBJ1-1,TRBV9,-
CAITSAGGYGYTF,TGTGCCATCACGTCCGCAGGAGGATATGGCTACACCTTC,-,TRBJ1-2,TRBV10-3,many
CASRQGWDYGYTF,TGTGCCAGCAGGCAGGGGTGGGACTATGGCTACACCTTC,-,TRBJ1-2,TRBV12-3/TRBV12-4,-
CSVRGSTDTQYF,TGCAGCGTTCGCGGGAGCACAGATACGCAGTATTTT,-,TRBJ2-3,TRBV29-1,many
CSASWLAGTGELFF,TGCAGTGCTAGCTGGCTAGCGGGTACCGGGGAGCTGTTTTTT,TRBD2,TRBJ2-2,TRBV20-1,-
CASSLDLWGNQPQHF,TGTGCCAGCAGCTTAGACCTGTGGGGGAATCAGCCCCAGCATTTT,-,TRBJ1-5,TRBV11-2,many
CASSLTQRETLPDTQYF,TGTGCCAGCAGCTTAACCCAGCGGGAGACCCTCCCAGACACGCAGTATTTT,TRBD2,TRBJ2-3,TRBV11-2,few
CASSIQLQGSSEQYF,TGCGCCAGCAGCATACAATTACAGGGATCAAGCGAGCAGTACTTC,-,TRBJ2-7,TRBV5-1,few
CASSVVAGGSTDTQYF,TGTGCCAGCAGCGTAGTCGCGGGAGGTAGCACAGATACGCAGTATTTT,TRBD2,TRBJ2-3,TRBV9,-
CASSPKTGTDTQYF,TGTGCCAGCAGCCCCAAGACCGGCACAGATACGCAGTATTTT,-,TRBJ2-3,TRBV5-4,-
CSADQGAGYEQYF,TGCAGCGCCGACCAGGGGGCGGGCTACGAGCAGTACTTC,TRBD1,TRBJ2-7,TRBV29-1,few
CASSFGGGGTTEAFF,TGTGCCAGCAGTTTTGGGGGGGGGGGCACCACTGAAGCTTTCTTT,-,TRBJ1-1,TRBV6-5,-
CASSILYGGDTQYF,TGTGCCAGTAGTATATTATACGGCGGGGATACGCAGTATTTT,-,TRBJ2-3,TRBV19,few
CALTGSKSAATEAFF,TGTGCCTTGACAGGGTCGAAGAGTGCAGCGACTGAAGCTTTCTTT,TRBD1,TRBJ1-1,TRBV30,many
CSARLAGFTDTQYF,TGCAGTGCTAGACTAGCGGGTTTCACAGATACGCAGTATTTT,TRBD2,TRBJ2-3,TRBV20-1,many
CASSFLDRGPYEQYF,TGTGCCAGCAGCTTTCTGGACAGGGGGCCCTACGAGCAGTACTTC,TRBD1,TRBJ2-7,TRBV11-2,many
CASSPAGVSSGNTIYF,TGTGCCAGCTCACCGGCAGGAGTCAGCTCTGGAAACACCATATATTTT,-,TRBJ1-3,TRBV18,few
CASSYSWRGEQYF,TGTGCCAGCAGTTACTCGTGGAGGGGCGAGCAGTACTTC,-,TRBJ2-7,TRBV28,many
CSVEDTDSYEQYF,TGCAGCGTTGAAGATACCGACTCCTACGAGCAGTACTTC,-,TRBJ2-7,TRBV29-1,few
CASSVAATRGYEQYF,TGTGCCAGCAGCGTAGCTGCCACCCGGGGGTACGAGCAGTACTTC,-,TRBJ2-7,TRBV9,-
CASSRTGAPGQGSGNTIYF,TGCGCCAGCAGCCGCACGGGGGCCCCGGGACAGGGGTCCGGAAACACCATATATTTT,TRBD1,TRBJ1-3,TRBV4-1,-
CASSLVTGTGPEQYF,TGTGCCAGCAGCTTAGTGACCGGGACAGGGCCCGAGCAGTACTTC,TRBD1,TRBJ2-7,TRBV7-6,-
CASSARLPSYEQYF,TGCGCCAGCAGCGCTCGCCTCCCTTCCTACGAGCAGTACTTC,-,TRBJ2-7,TRBV10-1,few
CASNRERAGTIYF,TGTGCCAGCAATCGGGAGAGGGCCGGGACCATATATTTT,-,TRBJ1-3,TRBV6-2/TRBV6-3,few
CAISSGLGDGYTF,TGTGCCATCAGTAGCGGACTGGGAGACGGCTACACCTTC,-,TRBJ1-2,TRBV10-3,-